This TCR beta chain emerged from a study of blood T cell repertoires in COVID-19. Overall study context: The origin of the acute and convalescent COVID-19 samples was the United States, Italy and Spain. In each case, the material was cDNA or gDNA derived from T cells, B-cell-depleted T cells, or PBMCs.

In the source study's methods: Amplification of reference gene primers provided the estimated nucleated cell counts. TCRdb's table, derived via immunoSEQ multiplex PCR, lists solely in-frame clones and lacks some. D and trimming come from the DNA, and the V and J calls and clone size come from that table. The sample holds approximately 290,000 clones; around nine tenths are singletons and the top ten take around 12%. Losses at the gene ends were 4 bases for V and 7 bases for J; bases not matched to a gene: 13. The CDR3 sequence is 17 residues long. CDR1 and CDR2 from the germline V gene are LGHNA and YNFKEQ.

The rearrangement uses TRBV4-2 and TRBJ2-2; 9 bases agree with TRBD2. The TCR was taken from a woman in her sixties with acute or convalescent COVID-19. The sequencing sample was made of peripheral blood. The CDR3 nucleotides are TGTGCCAGCAGCCCCCAAAGCGGGAGGACTCCGAACGGGGAGCTGTTTTTT. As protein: CASSPQSGRTPNGELFF.